These 25 T cell receptor beta chains were all obtained from the same sample, sequenced in a study of blood T cells in healthy people across ages (dated by TCRdb to about 2015). Libraries were prepared through 5' RACE. The reads were generated on an Illumina HiSeq 2500. A second roughly 7 to 12 cycle PCR used a sample-barcoded 5' primer and a J-beta primer mix. The public reads were quality trimmed at Q25 with fastp and then assembled into clones with MiXCR by TCRdb, keeping productive beta chains. One record per CDR3 amino acid sequence lists the most common genes and DNA. The sample data list 700,000 or so distinct CDR3 sequences, and about 20% of these were observed just once. The top ten clones comprise 22% of the sample. Sequenced: blood. Receptors were obtained from an older man in good health.

The V and J genes are TRBV10-3 and TRBJ2-7; the D gene is possibly TRBD1 (6 bases). CDR1 and CDR2 (germline): ENHRY, SYGVKD. The CDR3 extends over 15 amino acids. V lost 3 bases and J 6 bases, leaving 18 bases between the germline ends. For the CDR3, the DNA is TGTGCCATCAGTGACTCTGGACAGCCGACTGTCGAGCAGTACTTC. It is translated as CAISDSGQPTVEQYF.

The rearrangement links TRBV20-1 to TRBJ2-5, with D maybe TRBD1 (6 bases). This CDR3 spans 12 amino acids. Germline V gene data show CDR1 as DFQATT and CDR2 as SNEGSKA (reference sequence). Trimming pared 7 bases from V and 3 bases from J, leaving 12 bases between. The CDR3 region is CSGQQGKETQYF. The CDR3 DNA is TGCAGTGGGCAACAGGGAAAAGAGACCCAGTACTTC.

The rearrangement links TRBV16 to TRBJ2-7, with D perhaps matching TRBD2 (5 bases). The V gene's germline CDR1 is KGHSY and CDR2 FQNENV. V shed 0 bases and J shed 7 bases, with 13 bases lying between them. This CDR3 has 14 residues. CDR3 in DNA: TGTGCCAGCAGCCAATCAGTTGGGTCGGGAGAGCAGTACGTC. Protein sequence: CASSQSVGSGEQYV.

The J gene is TRBJ2-6, the V gene TRBV29-1; D is perhaps TRBD1 (5 bases). Deletions cut 7 bases from V and 1 base from J, with 14 bases between. CDR3 size: 15 residues. CDR1 and CDR2 from the germline V gene are SQVTM and ANQGSEA. The CDR3 nucleotides are TGCAGCGCAAAGGGGATGAGGTCTGGGGCCAACGTCCTGACTTTC. Protein: CSAKGMRSGANVLTF.

This rearrangement joins TRBV5-5 to TRBJ1-2, with TRBD1 identical over 7 bases. Per germline, CDR1 SGHKS and CDR2 YYEKEE (reference sequence). V trimming: 0 bases; J trimming: 3 bases; junction bases outside the gene matches: 5. The CDR3 has 15 residues. CDR3 region: CASSLDPGGDYGYTF. In DNA form, the CDR3 reads TGTGCCAGCAGCTTGGACCCAGGGGGAGACTATGGCTACACCTTC.

This clonotype was found once. The CDR3 DNA follows: TGTGCCAGCAGCTTAAGGGGGACTTGGGATACGCAGTATTTT. Residues: CASSLRGTWDTQYF. The J gene is TRBJ2-3, the V gene TRBV7-9, with D perhaps TRBD1 or TRBD2 (6 bases each). The CDR3 runs to 14 residues. V gave up 2 bases and J gave up 6 bases, with 12 bases separating them. Germline loops: CDR1 SEHNR, CDR2 FQNEAQ (reference sequence).

This clonotype was counted many times. Germline and junction disagree at one end, which may indicate a read error. V is TRBV5-1 and J is TRBJ2-7, with a weak D call TRBD1 (5 bases). This CDR3 comprises 12 residues. Germline V gene lookup returns CDR1 SGHRS and CDR2 YFSETQ. CDR3 in DNA: TGTGCCAGCAGCCCAGACAGCTACGAGCAGTACTTC. Encoded protein: CASSPDSYEQYF.

This clonotype was found a few times. The rearrangement joins TRBV20-1 to TRBJ2-1; possibly TRBD2 for D (5 bases). V lost 3 bases and J 0 bases, leaving 24 bases between the germline ends. CDR1 is DFQATT, CDR2 SNEGSKA, per germline (reference sequence). CDR3 size: 19 residues. The chain's CDR3 is CSASSPFSRTRSSYNEQFF. CDR3 nucleotide sequence: TGCAGTGCTAGTTCACCTTTCAGCCGTACTAGGAGCTCCTACAATGAGCAGTTCTTC.

The CDR3 nucleotides are TGCGCCAGCAGTATCGGGGAAAATCGGGGTAAGCAGTTCTTC. As protein: CASSIGENRGKQFF. The chain has TRBV5-1 and TRBJ2-1, with a possible D match to TRBD2 (5 bases). The germline gives CDR1 SGHRS, CDR2 YFSETQ. The CDR3 contains 14 residues. Between the trimmed V and J ends, which lost 5 bases and 11 bases, there was a span of 20 bases. Supplemented by reference TRBV5-1 and TRBJ2-1, the full variable domain reads KAGVTQTPRYLIKTRGQQVTLSCSPISGHRSVSWYQQTPGQGLQFLFEYFSETQRNKGNFPGRFSGRQFSNSRSEMNVSTLELGDSALYLCASSIGENRGKQFFGPGTRLTVL.

V is TRBV6-6 and J is TRBJ2-1; TRBD1 aligns across 7 bases. Germline assignment: CDR1 MNHNY and CDR2 SVGAGI (reference sequence). The CDR3 runs 17 residues. Trimming took 5 bases from V and 0 from J; bases not matched to a gene: 10. CDR3 sequence reads: CASSPQGESTSYNEQFF. In DNA, the CDR3 is TGTGCCAGCAGTCCGCAGGGGGAATCAACCTCCTACAATGAGCAGTTCTTC.

This clonotype was recorded a few times. The chain recombines TRBV6-6 with TRBJ2-6; 7 positions agree with TRBD2. The J segment lost 4 bases and the V segment lost 11 bases, leaving 8 bases of the junction unmatched. Germline assignment: CDR1 MNHNY and CDR2 SVGAGI (reference sequence). The CDR3 length is 14 residues. This chain's CDR3 is CAAPGGSGANVLTF. The CDR3 coding sequence is TGTGCCGCCCCCGGGGGGTCCGGGGCCAACGTCCTGACTTTC.

The chain has TRBV12-3 or TRBV12-4 and TRBJ1-4; 7 bases are a match to TRBD1. V was pared by 2 bases and J by 1 base, with 4 bases of the junction left unmatched. The CDR3 spans 16 residues. CDR3 sequence: CASSLSGGRTNEKLFF. CDR3 nucleotides: TGTGCCAGCAGTTTATCAGGGGGGAGAACTAATGAAAAACTGTTTTTT.

J is TRBJ1-3 and V is TRBV7-3; D is uncertain. The V gene's germline CDR1 is SGHTA and CDR2 FQGTGA. The CDR3 totals 13 residues. Trimming pared 3 bases from V and 4 bases from J, leaving 7 bases between. CDR3 coding DNA: TGTGCCAGCAGCTTTTCACAGGGAAACACCATATATTTT. It encodes CASSFSQGNTIYF. The full variable domain, with the rest looked up from reference TRBV7-3 and TRBJ1-3, is GAGVSQTPSNKVTEKGKYVELRCDPISGHTALYWYRQSLGQGPEFLIYFQGTGAADDSGLPNDRFFAVRPEGSVSTLKIQRTERGDSAVYLCASSFSQGNTIYFGEGSWLTVV.

This chain uses TRBV7-9 with TRBJ1-2, with a possible D match to TRBD1 (6 bases). In germline, CDR1 is SEHNR, CDR2 FQNEAQ (reference sequence). This CDR3 contains 12 residues. The V end was cut by 10 bases, the J end by 4 bases, with 13 bases between. In DNA, the CDR3 is TGTGCCATCACGGGGGCGGTCTATGGCTACACCTTC. It yields the protein CAITGAVYGYTF. The full variable domain, completed using reference TRBV7-9 and TRBJ1-2, is DTGVSQNPRHKITKRGQNVTFRCDPISEHNRLYWYRQTLGQGPEFLTYFQNEAQLEKSRLLSDRFSAERPKGSFSTLEIQRTEQGDSAMYLCAITGAVYGYTFGSGTRLTVV.

This chain joins TRBV12-3 or TRBV12-4 and TRBJ1-2; D is undetermined. Trimming shortened V by 5 bases and J by 8 bases, and 15 bases separated the two germline ends. The CDR3 consists of 13 residues. Here the CDR3 reads CASSPGPGGGYTF. The CDR3 DNA reads as TGTGCCAGCAGTCCTGGGCCCGGAGGGGGCTACACCTTC.

This clonotype showed up many times. V gene TRBV12-3 or TRBV12-4 combines with J gene TRBJ2-6, with TRBD1 as a possible D gene (5 bases). V dropped 6 bases and J dropped 1 base, with 13 bases sitting between them. The CDR3 runs 16 residues. For the CDR3, the DNA is TGTGCCAGCAGCCTCCCTGGACATTCTGGGGCCAACGTCCTGACTTTC. Amino acid sequence: CASSLPGHSGANVLTF.

V gene TRBV4-1 combines with J gene TRBJ2-2, with D perhaps matching TRBD2 (6 bases). The CDR3 runs to 16 residues. Trimming pared 0 bases from V and 7 bases from J, leaving 15 bases between. Per the germline V gene, CDR1 is MGHRA and CDR2 is YSYEKL. For the CDR3, the DNA is TGCGCCAGCAGCCAAGATCCTGGAGGGTATAACGGGGAGCTGTTTTTT. This encodes CASSQDPGGYNGELFF.

This clonotype was seen many times. The V gene is TRBV28, the J gene TRBJ1-1; D remains ambiguous. Germline-derived CDR1 and CDR2 are MDHEN and SYDVKM. The CDR3 has 13 residues. Trimming pared 7 bases from V and 4 bases from J, leaving 13 bases between. As DNA, the CDR3 is TGTGCCAGCACATTCCGGGCCGTCACTGAAGCTTTCTTT. Translating it yields CASTFRAVTEAFF.

The chain links TRBV20-1 to TRBJ2-3; 8 nucleotides match TRBD2. The CDR3 spans 16 residues. Unmatched junction bases numbered 9, after V lost 1 base and J lost 3 bases. Germline values: CDR1 DFQATT, CDR2 SNEGSKA (reference sequence). CDR3 residues: CSARAPGLGGTDTQYF. The DNA of the CDR3 is TGCAGTGCTAGAGCTCCGGGACTAGGCGGGACAGATACGCAGTATTTT.

This clonotype was picked up a small number of times. The V gene is TRBV6-5, the J gene TRBJ1-2, with TRBD1 matching over 7 bases. The CDR3 runs 16 residues. After removal of 0 bases from V and 4 bases from J, the junction contained 8 bases not matched to a gene. CDR1 is MNHEY, CDR2 SVGAGI, per germline. In nucleotides, the CDR3 is TGTGCCAGCAGTTACTCGAGAGGGGGCGCGGGCTATGGCTACACCTTC. This encodes CASSYSRGGAGYGYTF.

This clonotype was counted only a few times. CDR3 amino acids: CSAIPRTGVYEQYF. The CDR3 DNA reads TGCAGTGCCATCCCAAGGACAGGGGTCTACGAGCAGTACTTC. The chain employs TRBV20-1 and TRBJ2-7; the match to TRBD1 covers 9 bases. The CDR3 contains 14 residues. V dropped 6 bases and J dropped 3; count of bases not matched to a gene: 9. The germline gives CDR1 DFQATT, CDR2 SNEGSKA (reference sequence).

This clonotype occurred a few times. The V gene is TRBV7-2, the J gene TRBJ2-7; 10 nucleotides agree with TRBD1. With V trimmed by 5 bases and J by 8 bases, 12 bases remained unmatched. In germline, CDR1 is SGHTA, CDR2 FQGNSA. This CDR3 region has 15 residues. The DNA of the CDR3 is TGTGCCAGCAGCGCCGCCGGGACAGGGGAGGTTAAGCAGTACTTC. Translating gives CASSAAGTGEVKQYF. The entire variable domain, with the rest obtained from reference TRBV7-2 and TRBJ2-7, is as follows: GAGVSQSPSNKVTEKGKDVELRCDPISGHTALYWYRQSLGQGLEFLIYFQGNSAPDKSGLPSDRFSAERTGGSVSTLTIQRTQQEDSAVYLCASSAAGTGEVKQYFGPGTRLTVT.

The V and J genes are TRBV5-1 and TRBJ2-5; no clear D gene. V lost 3 bases to trimming and J lost 3 bases, with 12 bases between them. Per germline, CDR1 SGHRS and CDR2 YFSETQ. The CDR3 contains 14 residues. CDR3 loop: CASSSLDVEETQYF. The DNA of the CDR3 is TGCGCCAGCAGCTCACTGGATGTAGAAGAGACCCAGTACTTC.

This clonotype has more than one count but fewer than ten. This chain links TRBV4-2 with TRBJ2-5; D is uncertain. The V end was cut by 1 base, the J end by 1 base, with 16 bases between. CDR3 length: 17 residues. Germline assignment: CDR1 LGHNA and CDR2 YNFKEQ. The CDR3 loop reads CASSQAGSFKAQETQYF. CDR3 coding DNA: TGTGCCAGCAGCCAAGCAGGCTCGTTTAAGGCCCAAGAGACCCAGTACTTC.

This clonotype occurred a few times. The chain uses TRBV29-1 and TRBJ1-2; the D gene is possibly TRBD1 (6 bases). This CDR3 contains 13 residues. Trimming removed 4 bases from V and 3 bases from J, with 12 bases in between. Germline assignment: CDR1 SQVTM and CDR2 ANQGSEA. The CDR3 loop reads CSVVLQGYYGYTF. In DNA form, the CDR3 reads TGCAGCGTTGTACTCCAGGGGTACTATGGCTACACCTTC.